This T cell receptor (beta chain) was sequenced during a study of shared clonotypes between healthy human individuals. Study-level points and caveats: Represented diversity (both genetic and exposure-history) was limited by the small number of donors. How much donors shared clonotypes was expected to be affected by sequencing depth.

None of the donors, who were healthy HIV-negative adults, had recently had acute infections or vaccinations. With 6 bases clipped from V and 8 bases from J, the junction kept 12 bases outside the gene matches. The CDR3 extends over 15 amino acids. Germline V lookup: CDR1 SGHTA, CDR2 FQGNSA. Details on this clone: The antigen remains unidentified.

Deep-level assay runs were performed. The data were produced by immunoSEQ multiplex PCR, yet TCRdb's version contains in-frame clones alone and is incomplete. The repertoire includes hundreds of thousands of clones, 75% to 85% of them detected once, and about 13% sits in the top ten. The TCR was taken from a woman aged 40 to 55 in good health. Some clones in this sample may be carry-over from other donors' samples. The sequenced sample was PBMCs. The chain employs TRBV7-2 and TRBJ2-1; 8 bases map to TRBD2. The CDR3 region has the DNA TGTGCCAGCAGGACTAGCGTAGGTGAGCCCTATGAGCAGTTCTTC. This codes for CASRTSVGEPYEQFF.